This entry concerns a single T cell receptor beta chain. The antigen it recognizes is unknown. CDR1 and CDR2, per the germline V gene, are MGHRA and YSYEKL. Counted from cysteine to phenylalanine, this CDR3 has 12 amino acids. Only the protein is on record. This sample is drawn from a study of T cells expressing NK-cell markers (TCRdb year 2020). Turning to the overall study: In sorted CD3+CD56+NKG2C+, CD3+CD56+NKG2C- and CD3+CD56-NKG2C+ T-cell subsets from several donors, TCR beta-chain repertoires were profiled. Among the eight sequenced donors, only one was HCMV-seronegative, while the other seven were HCMV-seropositive. The study sequenced eight donors, all healthy volunteers chosen at random: three men and five women. Libraries were sequenced as 2 x 150 bp reads on Illumina HiSeq 2000/2500, MiSeq or NextSeq. Results and caveats for the whole study, not just this receptor: For six donors, the dominant CD3+CD56+NKG2C+ clonotypes were among the top 10 CD8+ clonotypes and accounted for about 1.0-7.5% of CD8+ T cells. Whether the expanded NKG2C-expressing T cell clones were specific for HCMV antigens was left unclear. Those dominant clonotypes were again the most abundant among CD3+CD56-NKG2C+ cells in several donors, at roughly 25-60.1%.

The instrument given in TCRdb is Illumina HiSeq 2000. TCR beta cDNA libraries were prepared using 5'RACE template switching, which introduced a universal primer site and unique molecular identifiers. cDNA synthesis was primed from the TCR beta constant segment, followed by two successive PCR amplification steps. In the authors' own workflow: Reads were demultiplexed and grouped by UMI with MIGEC, and clonotypes were assembled and quantified with MiTCR. To exclude erroneous sequences, any TCR cDNA sequence not supported by at least two reads was discarded. The tcR package was used for downstream repertoire analysis, and clonotypes were matched between fractions using CDR3 nucleotide sequence together with V segment. VDJmatch was used to annotate antigen specificity against VDJdb, with one amino acid substitution in CDR3 permitted. Through TCRdb reprocessing, the reads give one entry per CDR3 protein sequence; DNA is omitted. The V and J calls shown here were made by TCRdb, not taken from the authors' results. In this sample's table one finds some 340,000 distinct CDR3 sequences. The ten largest clones take up roughly 5.5% of the sample.

A commercial ELISA kit detecting HCMV-specific IgG in serum was used to determine HCMV serostatus. Ficoll density gradient centrifugation was used to isolate peripheral blood mononuclear cells from blood. The source is a man aged 18-70 years in good health. Sequences were obtained from blood T cells: a sorted CD56 or NKG2C T cell subset, CD4+ or CD8+ T cells, or bulk PBMC T cells (not recorded which). The V and J segments used are TRBV4-1 and TRBJ2-5; without DNA, the TCRdb call of TRBD1 cannot be checked. CDR3 protein: CASRPDRGTQYF.